This T cell receptor (beta chain) was recorded in a study of cytomegalovirus exposure and HLA in healthy donors. V lost 3 bases, J lost 0 bases, and 9 bases lay in between. The CDR3 totals 15 residues. Germline lookup yields CDR1 MDHEN and CDR2 SYDVKM. This clone was picked up a small number of times. Its antigen is undetermined. Vbeta (60) and Jbeta (13) primers were used in the PCR. Profiling relied on immunoSEQ multiplex PCR, and the TCRdb table lists in-frame clones only, not all of them. This table has roughly 150,000 clones, about 75% appearing once. The study, taken as a whole, reports: Later, an analysis found that common viral pathogens appeared to be linked with several of the most significant clusters. Later analysis demonstrated an association between a missense DCLRE1C variant and TCR beta V- and J-gene trimming. With further analysis later on, most CMV-associated TCR beta chains appeared HLA-restricted.

The sequencing sample was made of PBMCs. The TCR sequence derives from a young man in good health and CMV-seropositive. The chain uses TRBV28 and TRBJ2-1; no firm D call. DNA for the CDR3: TGTGCCAGCAGTTTTTACAGTAGCTCCTACAATGAGCAGTTCTTC. Protein product: CASSFYSSSYNEQFF. Complete variable domain (other parts from reference TRBV28 and TRBJ2-1): DVKVTQSSRYLVKRTGEKVFLECVQDMDHENMFWYRQDPGLGLRLIYFSYDVKMKEKGDIPEGYSVSREKKERFSLILESASTNQTSMYLCASSFYSSSYNEQFFGPGTRLTVL.